A single sample gave rise to the 19 T cell receptor beta chains below, sequenced in a study of blood T cells in healthy people across ages. PCR was performed a second time for about 6 to 11 cycles using a sample-barcoded 5' primer and a J-beta primer mix. TCRdb redid the calling of the 5' RACE reads with MiXCR, one entry per CDR3 protein. The sample lists under 1,000,000 distinct CDR3 sequences, about 47% occurring once. The sample was blood. The receptor set was obtained from an elderly man in good health.

This CDR3 is CASSRIGQGEETQYF. The CDR3 DNA reads TGTGCCAGCAGTCGAATCGGACAGGGGGAAGAGACCCAGTACTTC. This chain links TRBV12-3 or TRBV12-4 with TRBJ2-5, with 10 nucleotides matching TRBD1. The CDR3 is made up of 15 amino acids. V dropped 5 bases and J dropped 3; count of bases not matched to a gene: 6.

This chain links TRBV5-1 with TRBJ1-2, with a weak D call TRBD1 (6 bases). The CDR3 has 15 residues. Between the trimmed V and J ends, which lost 4 bases and 4 bases, there was a span of 17 bases. Germline CDR1 and CDR2: SGHRS and YFSETQ. The CDR3 reads CASSPERGRFYGYTF. The CDR3 DNA is TGCGCCAGCAGCCCAGAGCGGGGGCGCTTCTATGGCTACACCTTC.

This clonotype was counted between two and nine times. The chain couples TRBV20-1 to TRBJ2-5, with 8 bases identical to TRBD2. Germline CDR1 and CDR2: DFQATT and SNEGSKA (reference sequence). The CDR3 consists of 13 residues. V gave up 6 bases and J gave up 3 bases; unmatched junction bases: 6. CDR3 sequence (DNA): TGCAGTGCCACCCTGGGACTAGAAGAGACCCAGTACTTC. Amino acid sequence: CSATLGLEETQYF.

This clonotype was seen just once. For the CDR3, the DNA is TGCAGCGGGGGACAGGGCCCATACAATGAGCAGTTCTTC. This gives the protein CSGGQGPYNEQFF. The chain carries TRBV29-1 and TRBJ2-1, with 9 bases fitting TRBD1. The germline V gene encodes CDR1 SQVTM and CDR2 ANQGSEA. With 7 bases clipped from V and 4 bases from J, the junction kept 5 bases outside the gene matches. The CDR3 is 13 residues long.

This sequence joins TRBV6-2 or TRBV6-3 and TRBJ2-7; tentative D call: TRBD2 (5 bases). The germline V gene encodes CDR1 MNHEY and CDR2 SVGEGT. The CDR3 is made up of 12 amino acids. V lost 7 bases and J 5 bases, leaving 12 bases between the germline ends. The CDR3 loop reads CASKDRRDEQYF. The CDR3 DNA follows: TGTGCCAGCAAGGACCGGCGGGACGAGCAGTACTTC.

CDR3 region: CASTPDRLRPQHF. The DNA for the CDR3 is TGTGCCAGCACCCCGGACCGACTTCGGCCCCAGCATTTT. The chain joins TRBV6-2 or TRBV6-3 to TRBJ1-5, with D unclear. This CDR3 is built from 13 residues. Germline CDR1 and CDR2: MNHEY and SVGEGT. V was cut by 7 bases and J by 9 bases, with 16 bases left in between.

This chain links TRBV6-5 with TRBJ2-3, with TRBD2 matching 9 bases. This CDR3 region has 14 residues. Trimming removed 4 bases from V and 5 bases from J; junction bases left unmatched: 4. Germline V CDR1 and CDR2: MNHEY, SVGAGI. CDR3 nucleotide sequence: TGTGCCAGCAGTTCCGGGACTAGCCTAGATACGCAGTATTTT. Amino acid sequence: CASSSGTSLDTQYF.

V gene TRBV5-1 combines with J gene TRBJ2-3; D gene unclear. The CDR3 is 15 amino acids. Trimming shortened V by 4 bases and J by 5 bases, and 17 bases separated the two germline ends. Germline-derived CDR1 and CDR2 are SGHRS and YFSETQ. The CDR3 DNA follows: TGCGCCAGCAGCCCGCAGACCTACTCGGAAGATACGCAGTATTTT. It translates to CASSPQTYSEDTQYF.

This rearrangement joins TRBV5-1 to TRBJ1-6; D unclear. Looked up from germline, CDR1 is SGHRS and CDR2 is YFSETQ. Trimming stripped 4 bases from V and 5 bases from J, with 13 bases between. This CDR3 is 15 amino acids long. In DNA form, the CDR3 reads TGCGCCAGCAGCCAAACTACAGTAAATAATTCACCCCTCCACTTT. It specifies CASSQTTVNNSPLHF. The complete variable domain, with remaining parts taken from reference TRBV5-1 and TRBJ1-6, reads KAGVTQTPRYLIKTRGQQVTLSCSPISGHRSVSWYQQTPGQGLQFLFEYFSETQRNKGNFPGRFSGRQFSNSRSEMNVSTLELGDSALYLCASSQTTVNNSPLHFGNGTRLTVT.

This clonotype was found many times. This sequence joins TRBV7-9 and TRBJ2-5; 8 nucleotides line up with TRBD1. Trimming cost V 3 bases and J 11 bases; bases outside gene matches: 11. The germline V gene encodes CDR1 SEHNR and CDR2 FQNEAQ (reference sequence). This CDR3 is built from 14 residues. CDR3 in amino acids: CASSFTGTGKEQYF. CDR3 in DNA: TGTGCCAGCAGCTTCACGGGGACAGGCAAGGAACAGTACTTC.

There are a few counts of this clonotype. The chain links TRBV29-1 to TRBJ1-1; D perhaps matches TRBD1 (6 bases). The V end lost 6 bases, the J end lost 0 bases, and 11 bases lay between the germline ends. The germline gives CDR1 SQVTM, CDR2 ANQGSEA. CDR3 length equals 13 residues. This chain's CDR3 is CSVDRRLNTEAFF. DNA for the CDR3: TGCAGCGTAGACAGGCGTTTGAACACTGAAGCTTTCTTT.

The V call is TRBV3-1, the J call TRBJ1-1; no definite D call. CDR3 length: 14 amino acids. The V end lost 5 bases, the J end lost 1 base, and 11 bases lay between the germline ends. CDR1 LGHDT and CDR2 YNNKEL come from the germline V gene (reference sequence). The CDR3 here is CASSSHLQNTEAFF. DNA for the CDR3: TGTGCCAGCAGCTCACACCTCCAGAACACTGAAGCTTTCTTT.

The rearrangement links TRBV6-6 to TRBJ2-5; D is ambiguous. The CDR3 sequence is 12 residues long. The germline gives CDR1 MNHNY, CDR2 SVGAGI (reference sequence). V lost 2 bases and J lost 2, with 3 bases in between. The CDR3 is CASSYNQETQYF. The CDR3 DNA follows: TGTGCCAGCAGTTACAATCAAGAGACCCAGTACTTC.

The table lists this clonotype with a few counts. The genes are TRBV14 and TRBJ2-1; the match to TRBD2 covers 7 bases. The trim removed 0 bases at V and 4 bases at J, leaving 6 bases unmatched. The germline gives CDR1 SGHDN, CDR2 FVKESK. The CDR3 spans 16 residues. In DNA, the CDR3 is TGTGCCAGCAGCCAAGAGAGCGGGGTAGATTACAATGAGCAGTTCTTC. Encoded protein: CASSQESGVDYNEQFF.

V and J are TRBV28 and TRBJ1-2; D might be TRBD1 (5 bases). Germline values: CDR1 MDHEN, CDR2 SYDVKM. Trimming cost V 10 bases and J 4 bases, with 19 bases left between them. This CDR3 contains 14 residues. The CDR3 DNA reads as TGTGCCATCTACCCTTCCGGGACGGTCTATGGCTACACCTTC. It encodes CAIYPSGTVYGYTF.

Note on this clonotype: This sequence may be a read error, since a much larger clone differs from it by one base. The chain couples TRBV28 to TRBJ1-4; TRBD1 might be the D (6 bases). Germline-derived CDR1 and CDR2 are MDHEN and SYDVKM. V was shortened by 3 bases and J by 5 bases, with 10 bases between the two germline ends. The CDR3 is made up of 14 amino acids. CDR3 nucleotide sequence: TGTGCCAGCAGTTTCCAGAGGGGGAATGAAAAACTGTTTTTT. Translation: CASSFQRGNEKLFF.

This clonotype was picked up a small number of times. The rearrangement joins TRBV7-2 to TRBJ2-7; TRBD1 might be the D (6 bases). Germline CDR1 is SGHTA and CDR2 is FQGNSA. Trimming removed 1 base from V and 6 bases from J, with 13 bases in between. The CDR3 runs 14 residues. The CDR3 loop is CASSLGHRDGEQYF. The CDR3 coding sequence is TGTGCCAGCAGCTTAGGACACAGGGATGGCGAGCAGTACTTC.

The chain has TRBV6-1 and TRBJ2-3; TRBD2 aligns across 11 bases. CDR1 and CDR2 from the germline V gene are MNHNS and SASEGT. V was pared by 6 bases and J by 6 bases, with 14 bases of the junction left unmatched. This CDR3 is built from 17 residues. The CDR3, as DNA: TGTGCCAGCAGAGGGACTAGCGGTTCACTCTACTCGGATACGCAGTATTTT. Encoded protein: CASRGTSGSLYSDTQYF.

CDR3 nucleotide sequence: TGTGCCAGCGAAAAAACAGGCACCGGGGAGCTGTTTTTT. As protein: CASEKTGTGELFF. V gene TRBV12-3 or TRBV12-4 combines with J gene TRBJ2-2; a weak D match, TRBD1 (5 bases). V lost 8 bases and J 4 bases, leaving 11 bases between the germline ends. The CDR3 has 13 residues.